A single sample gave rise to the 13 T cell receptor beta chains below, sequenced in a study of T cell responses to AZD1222 COVID-19 vaccine. Measured with immunoSEQ multiplex PCR; TCRdb has only the in-frame clones, and not every one. The table has about 150,000 clones, about 90% seen once. The starting material was peripheral blood, obtained on day 0 of AZD1222 vaccination. The receptors derive from an adult in good health.

The CDR3 DNA reads TGTGCCAGCAGTCTGGGGCCGCTCGAGCAGTACTTC. Protein sequence: CASSLGPLEQYF. This chain connects TRBV2 to TRBJ2-7; possibly TRBD1 for D (5 bases). The CDR3 has 12 amino acids. CDR1 SNHLY and CDR2 FYNNEI come from the germline V gene. V lost 5 bases, J lost 6 bases, and 11 bases lay in between.

This chain links TRBV4-2 with TRBJ2-2; D may correspond to TRBD1 or TRBD2 (6 bases each). This CDR3 is 15 amino acids long. V was cut by 1 base and J by 7 bases, with 13 bases left in between. The germline CDR1 and CDR2 sequences are LGHNA and YNFKEQ. The CDR3 DNA reads as TGTGCCAGCAGCCAAGCAACAGGGAGGAGCGGGGAGCTGTTTTTT. Encoded protein: CASSQATGRSGELFF.

The gene calls are TRBV5-1 and TRBJ2-7; TRBD1 matches at 7 bases. V was clipped by 4 bases and J by 4 bases; unmatched bases: 8. The CDR3 totals 14 residues. Per germline, CDR1 SGHRS and CDR2 YFSETQ. CDR3 region: CASSPGGDQYEQYF. CDR3 in DNA: TGCGCCAGCAGCCCAGGGGGAGATCAATACGAGCAGTACTTC.

The CDR3 DNA sequence: TGTGCCAGCAGCCGACAGGCCAACACCGGGGAGCTGTTTTTT. As protein: CASSRQANTGELFF. This chain joins TRBV6-4 and TRBJ2-2; D is possibly TRBD1 (6 bases). The germline CDR1 and CDR2 sequences are MRHNA and SNTAGT. The V end was cut by 6 bases, the J end by 2 bases, with 10 bases between. The CDR3 contains 14 residues.

Here the CDR3 reads CATSPSGSREQYF. CDR3 DNA sequence: TGTGCCACCAGCCCTAGCGGGAGTCGCGAGCAGTACTTC. This chain uses TRBV19 with TRBJ2-7; 10 positions agree with TRBD2. Trimming took 10 bases from V and 6 from J; bases not matched to a gene: 9. Germline V gives CDR1 LNHDA, CDR2 SQIVND (reference sequence). The CDR3 length is 13 residues.

This chain uses TRBV28 with TRBJ1-4, with D unclear. The germline V and J ends were trimmed by 5 bases and 6 bases, with 13 bases remaining between them. Per germline, CDR1 MDHEN and CDR2 SYDVKM. The CDR3 totals 14 residues. The CDR3 is CASSPPGSDEKLFF. Here the CDR3 DNA reads TGTGCCAGCAGTCCTCCCGGTAGTGATGAAAAACTGTTTTTT.

This rearrangement joins TRBV4-1 to TRBJ2-1; D unclear. V dropped 0 bases and J dropped 3 bases, with 9 bases sitting between them. The CDR3 extends over 15 amino acids. Looked up from germline, CDR1 is MGHRA and CDR2 is YSYEKL. In DNA, the CDR3 is TGCGCCAGCAGCCAAGATCCAGGATACTACAATGAGCAGTTCTTC. Translating gives CASSQDPGYYNEQFF.

This rearrangement joins TRBV4-2 to TRBJ2-3; D might be TRBD1 (6 bases). This CDR3 region has 14 residues. In germline, CDR1 is LGHNA, CDR2 YNFKEQ. The germline V and J ends were trimmed by 5 bases and 2 bases, with 11 bases remaining between them. The CDR3 protein is CASSATGFTDTQYF. The CDR3 DNA follows: TGTGCCAGCAGCGCGACAGGTTTCACAGATACGCAGTATTTT.

This chain connects TRBV28 to TRBJ2-1; D possibly corresponds to TRBD1 (5 bases). The CDR3 totals 17 residues. Trimming removed 7 bases from V and 9 bases from J, with 28 bases in between. CDR1 and CDR2 (germline): MDHEN, SYDVKM. The CDR3 coding sequence is TGTGCCAGCACCCTAAGGGGTTTGGCGGTGTCCCTGGGTGAGCAGTTCTTC. It encodes CASTLRGLAVSLGEQFF. The full variable domain, rest sourced from reference TRBV28 and TRBJ2-1, is DVKVTQSSRYLVKRTGEKVFLECVQDMDHENMFWYRQDPGLGLRLIYFSYDVKMKEKGDIPEGYSVSREKKERFSLILESASTNQTSMYLCASTLRGLAVSLGEQFFGPGTRLTVL.

This chain connects TRBV5-6 to TRBJ1-6; TRBD1 might be the D (5 bases). Germline V gene lookup returns CDR1 SGHDT and CDR2 YYEEEE. V lost 4 bases, J lost 1 base, and 12 bases lay in between. CDR3 size: 16 residues. The CDR3 here is CASSPLGVSYNSPLHF. Here the CDR3 DNA reads TGTGCCAGCAGCCCTTTAGGGGTGTCCTATAATTCACCCCTCCACTTT.

This clone was detected once. This chain joins TRBV24-1 and TRBJ2-5; TRBD2 matches at 7 bases. The CDR3 sequence is 13 residues long. After removal of 9 bases from V and 0 bases from J, the junction contained 3 bases not matched to a gene. Germline V lookup: CDR1 KGHDR, CDR2 SFDVKD. The CDR3: CATGGGYQETQYF. The CDR3 coding sequence is TGTGCCACCGGGGGGGGGTACCAAGAGACCCAGTACTTC.

The chain recombines TRBV5-8 with TRBJ2-2; 7 nucleotides agree with TRBD2. This CDR3 contains 14 residues. Germline CDR1 reads SGHTS; CDR2 reads YDEGEE. V shed 7 bases, J shed 1 base, and the junction held 4 bases outside the gene matches. The chain's CDR3 is CASSGEGNTGELFF. CDR3 in DNA: TGTGCCAGCTCGGGGGAGGGGAACACCGGGGAGCTGTTTTTT.

This chain uses TRBV6-2 or TRBV6-3 with TRBJ1-5; D uncertain. Germline CDR1 MNHEY, CDR2 SVGEGT. Trimming left V 6 bases short and J 1 base short, with 7 bases between. The CDR3 totals 13 residues. DNA of the CDR3: TGTGCCAGCAGCTTCGAGAGCAATCAGCCCCAGCATTTT. Translation: CASSFESNQPQHF.